One sample yielded the 5 T cell receptor beta chains listed below, sequenced in a study of shared clonotypes between healthy human individuals. Terminally differentiated effector memory CD45RA+ cells were excluded by CCR7 positive selection of CD45RO-negative cells. Sequenced by immunoSEQ multiplex PCR; TCRdb stores in-frame clones only, minus some. The repertoire has approximately 2,200,000 clones, 85% to 95% of them found once; the top ten carry around 1.7%. The source material was naive CD8+ T cells from PBMCs. These TCRs come from a man aged 18-30 years in good health. Some clones in this sample may be carry-over from other donors' samples.

The V call is TRBV27, the J call TRBJ2-1; TRBD1 agrees at 9 bases. This CDR3 has 15 amino acids. With 6 bases clipped from V and 7 bases from J, the junction kept 10 bases outside the gene matches. The germline gives CDR1 MNHEY, CDR2 SMNVEV (reference sequence). CDR3: CASSPGQGPMNEQFF. The CDR3 DNA follows: TGTGCCAGCAGCCCGGGACAGGGCCCTATGAATGAGCAGTTCTTC.

The chain employs TRBV5-1 and TRBJ2-3; D ambiguous. Trimming cost V 1 base and J 0 bases, with 6 bases left between them. From germline, CDR1 is SGHRS and CDR2 YFSETQ. The CDR3 spans 14 residues. The CDR3 reads CASSLKRSTDTQYF. The CDR3 DNA sequence: TGCGCCAGCAGCTTGAAAAGGAGCACAGATACGCAGTATTTT.

This chain joins TRBV11-2 and TRBJ2-1, with 8 bases matching TRBD2. This CDR3 spans 16 amino acids. Germline CDR1 and CDR2: SGHAT and FQNNGV. The trim removed 3 bases at V and 1 base at J, leaving 5 bases unmatched. The CDR3: CASSFFGGRSYNEQFF. The CDR3, as DNA: TGTGCCAGCAGCTTTTTCGGCGGGAGGTCCTACAATGAGCAGTTCTTC.

The chain combines TRBV4-3 with TRBJ1-5, with D hard to call. This CDR3 contains 16 residues. Between the trimmed V and J ends, which lost 0 bases and 0 bases, there was a span of 9 bases. In germline, CDR1 is LGHNA, CDR2 YSLEER. CDR3 bases: TGCGCCAGCAGCCAAGAGTATAGCTATAGCAATCAGCCCCAGCATTTT. This gives the protein CASSQEYSYSNQPQHF.

The V and J genes are TRBV6-1 and TRBJ2-7; D could derive from TRBD1 or TRBD2 (5 bases each). Germline loops: CDR1 MNHNS, CDR2 SASEGT. V lost 4 bases and J lost 1, with 11 bases in between. The CDR3 contains 14 residues. The CDR3 DNA is TGTGCCAGCAGTGTGTTGGGGGATTCCTACGAGCAGTACTTC. Translated, it gives CASSVLGDSYEQYF.